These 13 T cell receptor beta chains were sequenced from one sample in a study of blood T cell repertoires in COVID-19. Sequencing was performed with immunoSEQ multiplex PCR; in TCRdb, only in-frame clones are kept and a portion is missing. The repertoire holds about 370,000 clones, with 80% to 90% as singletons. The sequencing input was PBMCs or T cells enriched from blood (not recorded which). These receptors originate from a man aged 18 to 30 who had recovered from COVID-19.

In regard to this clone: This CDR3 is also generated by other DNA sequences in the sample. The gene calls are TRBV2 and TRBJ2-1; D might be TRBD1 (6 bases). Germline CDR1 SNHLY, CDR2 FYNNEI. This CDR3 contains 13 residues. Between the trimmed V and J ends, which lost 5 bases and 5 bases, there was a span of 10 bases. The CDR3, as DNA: TGTGCCAGCAGTCTTGACAGGAACAATGAGCAGTTCTTC. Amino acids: CASSLDRNNEQFF. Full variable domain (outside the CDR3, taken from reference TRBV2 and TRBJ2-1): EPEVTQTPSHQVTQMGQEVILRCVPISNHLYFYWYRQILGQKVEFLVSFYNNEISEKSEIFDDQFSVERPDGSNFTLKIRSTKLEDSAMYFCASSLDRNNEQFFGPGTRLTVL.

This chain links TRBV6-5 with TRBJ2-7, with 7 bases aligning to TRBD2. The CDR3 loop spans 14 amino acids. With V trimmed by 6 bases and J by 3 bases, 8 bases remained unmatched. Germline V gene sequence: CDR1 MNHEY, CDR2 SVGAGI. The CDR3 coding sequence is TGTGCCAGCAGCTGGGGAGGGGTCGGCTACGAGCAGTACTTC. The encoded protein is CASSWGGVGYEQYF.

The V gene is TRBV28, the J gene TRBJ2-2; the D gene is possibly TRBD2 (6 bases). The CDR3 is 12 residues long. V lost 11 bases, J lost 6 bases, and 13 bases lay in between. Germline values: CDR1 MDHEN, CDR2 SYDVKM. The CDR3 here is CAVPSAAGELFF. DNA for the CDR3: TGTGCCGTTCCTAGCGCTGCCGGGGAGCTGTTTTTT.

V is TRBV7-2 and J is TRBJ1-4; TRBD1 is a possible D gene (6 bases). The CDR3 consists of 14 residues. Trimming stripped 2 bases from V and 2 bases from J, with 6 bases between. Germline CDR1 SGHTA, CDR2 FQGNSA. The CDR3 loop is CASSLQGTNEKLFF. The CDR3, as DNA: TGTGCCAGCAGCTTACAGGGGACTAATGAAAAACTGTTTTTT.

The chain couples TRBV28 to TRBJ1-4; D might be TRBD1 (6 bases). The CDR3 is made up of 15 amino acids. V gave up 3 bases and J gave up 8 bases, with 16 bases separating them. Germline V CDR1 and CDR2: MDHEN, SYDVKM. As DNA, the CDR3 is TGTGCCAGCAGTTTTAGTCCAGGGGCGGGCGAAAAACTGTTTTTT. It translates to CASSFSPGAGEKLFF.

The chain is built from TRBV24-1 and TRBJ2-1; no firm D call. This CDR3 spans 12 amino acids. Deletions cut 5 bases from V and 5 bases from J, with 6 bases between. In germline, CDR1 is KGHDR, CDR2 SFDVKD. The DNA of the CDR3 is TGTGCCACCAGTGGGGCTAACAATGAGCAGTTCTTC. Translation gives CATSGANNEQFF.

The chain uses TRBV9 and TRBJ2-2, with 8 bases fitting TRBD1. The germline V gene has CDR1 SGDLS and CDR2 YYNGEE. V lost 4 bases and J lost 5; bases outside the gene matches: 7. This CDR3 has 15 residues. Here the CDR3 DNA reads TGTGCCAGCAGCCGGAGCAGGGGGCTGACCGGGGAGCTGTTTTTT. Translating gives CASSRSRGLTGELFF.

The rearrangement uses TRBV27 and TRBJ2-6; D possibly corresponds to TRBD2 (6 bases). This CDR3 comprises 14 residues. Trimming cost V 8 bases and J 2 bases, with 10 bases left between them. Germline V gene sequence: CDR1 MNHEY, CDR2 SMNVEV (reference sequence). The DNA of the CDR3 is TGTGCCAGCGCGAGGGAGGCTGGGGCCAACGTCCTGACTTTC. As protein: CASAREAGANVLTF.

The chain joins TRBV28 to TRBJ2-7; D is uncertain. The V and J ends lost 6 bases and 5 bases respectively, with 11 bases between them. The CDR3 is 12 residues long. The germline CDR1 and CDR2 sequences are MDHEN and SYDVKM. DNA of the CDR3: TGTGCCAGCAGGACCAGGAAGAACGAGCAGTACTTC. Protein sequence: CASRTRKNEQYF.

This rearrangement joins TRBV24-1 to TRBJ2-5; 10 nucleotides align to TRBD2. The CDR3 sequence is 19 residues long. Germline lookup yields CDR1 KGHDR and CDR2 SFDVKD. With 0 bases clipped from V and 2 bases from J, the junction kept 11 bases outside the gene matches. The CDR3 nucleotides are TGTGCCACCAGTGATTTGGTAGCGGGGGGCCTAAAAATACAAGAGACCCAGTACTTC. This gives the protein CATSDLVAGGLKIQETQYF.

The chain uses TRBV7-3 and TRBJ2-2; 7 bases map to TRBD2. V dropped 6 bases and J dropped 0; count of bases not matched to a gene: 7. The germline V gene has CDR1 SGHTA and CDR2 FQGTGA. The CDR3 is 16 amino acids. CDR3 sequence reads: CASRPSGAPNTGELFF. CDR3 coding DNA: TGTGCCAGCAGACCTAGCGGAGCTCCGAACACCGGGGAGCTGTTTTTT.

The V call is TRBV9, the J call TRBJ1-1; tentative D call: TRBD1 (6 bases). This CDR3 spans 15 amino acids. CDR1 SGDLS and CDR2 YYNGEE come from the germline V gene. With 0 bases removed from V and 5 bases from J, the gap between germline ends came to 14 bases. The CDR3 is CASSVVAGALTEAFF. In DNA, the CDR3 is TGTGCCAGCAGCGTAGTAGCAGGGGCTTTGACTGAAGCTTTCTTT.

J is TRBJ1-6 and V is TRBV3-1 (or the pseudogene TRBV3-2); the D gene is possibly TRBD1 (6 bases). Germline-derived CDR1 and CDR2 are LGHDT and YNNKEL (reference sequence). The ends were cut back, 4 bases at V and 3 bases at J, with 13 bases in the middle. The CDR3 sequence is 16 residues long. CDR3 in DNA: TGTGCCAGCAGCCGCACGGACAGTAACTATAATTCACCCCTCCACTTT. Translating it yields CASSRTDSNYNSPLHF.